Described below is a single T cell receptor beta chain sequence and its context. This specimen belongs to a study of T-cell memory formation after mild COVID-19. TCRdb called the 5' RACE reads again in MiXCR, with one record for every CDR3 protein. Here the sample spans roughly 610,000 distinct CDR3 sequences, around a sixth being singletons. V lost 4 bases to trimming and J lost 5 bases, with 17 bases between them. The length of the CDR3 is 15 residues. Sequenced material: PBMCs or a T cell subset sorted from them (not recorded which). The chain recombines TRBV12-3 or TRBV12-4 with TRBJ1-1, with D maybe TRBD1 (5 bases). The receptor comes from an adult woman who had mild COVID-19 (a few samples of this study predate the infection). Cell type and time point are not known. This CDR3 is CASSSPPRGETEAFF. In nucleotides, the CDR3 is TGTGCCAGCAGTTCCCCCCCCCGGGGGGAGACTGAAGCTTTCTTT.